In its sample, the clone carrying this T cell receptor beta chain was seen a few times. Its antigen remains unidentified. The sample originates from a study of shared clonotypes between healthy human individuals. Findings and caveats of the study: The small donor group covered limited genetic and exposure diversity.

TCRdb keeps only in-frame clones here, not all; method: immunoSEQ multiplex PCR. The sample shows around 500,000 clones, approximately 80% of them seen only once. The unsorted samples had tens of millions of PBMCs used for genomic DNA. The material sequenced was PBMCs. The TCR sequence derives from a woman in her 40s in good health. Some clones in this sample may be carry-over from other donors' samples.

The CDR3 sequence is CASSALTTQNTEAFF. CDR3 nucleotides: TGTGCCAGCAGTGCGCTGACAACCCAGAACACTGAAGCTTTCTTT. This sequence joins TRBV25-1 and TRBJ1-1; D is unresolved. The length of the CDR3 is 15 residues. Trimming took 4 bases from V and 1 from J, leaving 13 bases between them. The V gene's germline CDR1 is MGHDK and CDR2 SYGVNS.